The clone carrying this TCR beta chain showed up just a few times. Its specificity is unknown. MiXCR, run by TCRdb on the 5' RACE reads, gives a single entry per CDR3 protein. Of about 64,000 distinct CDR3 sequences in the sample, about 20% were seen once. Trimming took off 1 base at V and 0 bases at J, with 7 bases between the two ends. CDR1 and CDR2 (germline): SEHNR, FQNEAQ (reference sequence). The CDR3 has 15 amino acids. Notes on the study in general: Tumor memory CD4+ T cell TCR gene usage was found to cluster with blood and lymph node memory CD4+ cells and with lymph node naive CD4+ cells.

This TCR came from a female donor with breast cancer. Sequencing input: memory CD4+ T cells sorted from a lymph node. As for subset: memory CD4+ T cells, CD4+CD45RO+CD25-. V is TRBV7-9 and J is TRBJ1-5; no clear D. The CDR3 nucleotides read TGTGCCAGCAGCTTAGGAGAAGGTAGCAATCAGCCCCAGCATTTT. Translating it yields CASSLGEGSNQPQHF.